This TCR beta chain was recovered during a study of siplizumab effects on memory and regulatory T cells (dated by TCRdb to the late 2010s). Study-wide context: The study examined how the anti-CD2 antibody siplizumab affects alloreactive T-cell subsets in allogeneic mixed lymphocyte reactions built from human PBMCs. Here is what the overall study found, with its caveats: Because sequences below about 10^-5 frequency were poorly captured, only a minor fraction of alloreactive clones could be mapped to unstimulated subsets. Unstimulated naive T cells appeared to be more diverse than memory T cells, and naive cells seemed to make a substantial contribution to the alloresponse. Whether proliferating Tregs from siplizumab cultures were suppressive was not functionally confirmed. About 75-96% of proliferating CD4+ or CD8+ clones could not be given a naive or memory phenotype. The cumulative frequency of alloreactive sequences that could be traced back to unstimulated CD4+ memory T cells was significantly reduced by siplizumab. Of the alloreactive CD4+ clones that could be mapped, the Treg-derived share averaged roughly 73% with siplizumab compared with approximately 25% in control reactions.

Sorted unstimulated T cells and proliferating T cells recovered from mixed lymphocyte reactions underwent TCRbeta CDR3 sequencing. Fresh whole blood from 9 to 10 HLA-typed healthy donors served as the source for isolating PBMCs. Unstimulated CD4+ non-regulatory T cells were FACS-sorted to map the origin of alloreactive clones. At the junction V is shortened by 5 bases and J by 6 bases; bases outside the gene matches: 14. From the cysteine through the phenylalanine, the CDR3 covers 17 amino acids. Solely the CDR3 DNA is kept, with 51 bases framed from the first base. Via the germline V gene, CDR1 is SGHAT and CDR2 FQNNGV. Libraries were built with the immunoSEQ multiplex PCR assay. Some 100,000 TCR templates per sample were assayed by the deep sequencing platform. Genomic DNA extracted from sorted T cells was the material used for TCRbeta CDR3 sequencing. Per the source publication's procedure: Clonal analysis of TCRbeta CDR3 data was done in the R programming language. Alloreactive CD4+ and CD8+ clones were defined by comparing unstimulated samples with post-reaction CFSE-low samples. Regulatory or non-regulatory origin of alloreactive CD4+ clones was assigned by matching sequences to the sorted unstimulated Treg and non-Treg repertoires. This is the immuneACCESS table as TCRdb keeps it, with only in-frame sequences that have V and J called. A part of the clones is gone; compared with another copy, unresolved V genes explain less than half, and the rest is unexplained. Clonal size and the V and J genes are those of that table, whereas D and trimming came from the DNA. The sample table lists over 80,000 clones, 90% to 95% of them with a count of one. 1% to 1.5% of the sample rests with the top ten.

With regard to this clone: Its antigen is still unknown. Qualities for individual bases were not recorded, and no much larger clone is one base off.

Input material: non-Treg CD4+ T cells sorted from blood. This specimen's cell subset or site label, interpreted: FACS-sorted unstimulated CD4+ non-regulatory T cells. The chain is assembled from TRBV11-2 and TRBJ2-3, with 10 bases matching TRBD2. The clonotype comes from a human donor in good health. The CDR3 protein is CASSPGSGRARFDTQYF. The DNA sequence reads TGTGCCAGCAGCCCAGGCAGCGGGAGGGCCCGGTTCGATACGCAGTATTTT.